This entry lists 11 T cell receptor beta chains sequenced from one sample in a study of T-cell memory formation after mild COVID-19. MiXCR, run by TCRdb on the 5' RACE reads, gives a single entry per CDR3 protein. Among around 200,000 distinct CDR3 sequences listed, roughly 18% were seen once. Sequences were obtained from PBMCs or a T cell subset sorted from them (not recorded which). The receptor source for this set is a man aged 18 to 30 who had mild COVID-19 (a few samples of this study predate the infection). Cell type and time point are not known.

The V call is TRBV4-2, the J call TRBJ1-6; D uncertain. V was pared by 3 bases and J by 10 bases, with 13 bases between. The germline CDR1 and CDR2 sequences are LGHNA and YNFKEQ. The CDR3 consists of 14 residues. The CDR3 region has the DNA TGTGCCAGCAGCCACCCCTCGAGCGGATCACCCCTCCACTTT. Protein: CASSHPSSGSPLHF.

This clonotype was observed many times. V usage is TRBV10-3 and J usage is TRBJ2-3; D might be TRBD2 (5 bases). Per the germline V gene, CDR1 is ENHRY and CDR2 is SYGVKD. V was cut by 6 bases and J by 6 bases, with 13 bases left in between. CDR3 size: 13 residues. The CDR3 DNA sequence: TGTGCCATCAGCACGGGGAGCTTTGATACGCAGTATTTT. Encoded protein: CAISTGSFDTQYF.

This clonotype has just a few counts. The chain uses TRBV28 and TRBJ1-5, with a tentative D call TRBD1 (5 bases). V lost 10 bases and J 5 bases, leaving 21 bases between the germline ends. The germline V gene encodes CDR1 MDHEN and CDR2 SYDVKM. The CDR3 sequence is 15 residues long. The CDR3 DNA sequence: TGTGCCACCTTTCGACAGCGGGAACCATATCAGCCCCAGCATTTT. Its protein is CATFRQREPYQPQHF. The full variable domain, in which reference TRBV28 and TRBJ1-5 provide the parts outside the CDR3, is DVKVTQSSRYLVKRTGEKVFLECVQDMDHENMFWYRQDPGLGLRLIYFSYDVKMKEKGDIPEGYSVSREKKERFSLILESASTNQTSMYLCATFRQREPYQPQHFGDGTRLSIL.

The chain couples TRBV5-1 to TRBJ2-1; D call uncertain. This CDR3 spans 15 amino acids. V lost 5 bases, J lost 0 bases, and 12 bases lay in between. Per germline, CDR1 SGHRS and CDR2 YFSETQ. As DNA, the CDR3 is TGCGCCAGCAGTAATTCGCGCAGCTCCTACAATGAGCAGTTCTTC. Its translation is CASSNSRSSYNEQFF.

The CDR3 nucleotides read TGTGCCAGCAGTTTAGGAGGGATGGGTGGCTACACCTTC. This gives the protein CASSLGGMGGYTF. The chain uses TRBV12-3 or TRBV12-4 and TRBJ1-2; no firm D call. V lost 1 base to trimming and J lost 7 bases, with 10 bases between them. This CDR3 region has 13 residues.

V usage is TRBV28 and J usage is TRBJ2-3; the D is unclear. This CDR3 has 12 residues. Germline lookup yields CDR1 MDHEN and CDR2 SYDVKM. Between the trimmed V and J ends, which lost 10 bases and 3 bases, there was a span of 11 bases. The CDR3 DNA reads TGTGCCACCTACGACCCGACAGATACGCAGTATTTT. Encoded protein: CATYDPTDTQYF.

This rearrangement joins TRBV7-2 to TRBJ1-2; the match to TRBD1 covers 12 bases. CDR1 and CDR2 (germline): SGHTA, FQGNSA. The CDR3 has 15 amino acids. Trimming removed 5 bases from V and 4 bases from J; junction bases left unmatched: 5. The CDR3: CASSPGTGGFYGYTF. In nucleotides, the CDR3 is TGTGCCAGCAGCCCCGGGACAGGGGGCTTCTATGGCTACACCTTC.

The rearrangement uses TRBV11-2 and TRBJ2-1, with 9 positions matching TRBD1. The CDR3 loop spans 15 amino acids. The germline CDR1 and CDR2 sequences are SGHAT and FQNNGV. V dropped 4 bases and J dropped 4; count of bases not matched to a gene: 5. CDR3: CASSWDGTGYNEQFF. The CDR3 coding sequence is TGTGCCAGCAGCTGGGACGGGACAGGGTACAATGAGCAGTTCTTC.

This clonotype was seen a handful of times. The gene calls are TRBV20-1 and TRBJ1-1; D remains ambiguous. V was shortened by 4 bases and J by 4 bases, with 10 bases between the two germline ends. This CDR3 has 12 amino acids. The V gene's germline CDR1 is DFQATT and CDR2 SNEGSKA (reference sequence). The CDR3 region is CSAMRWSTEAFF. CDR3 in DNA: TGCAGTGCTATGAGGTGGAGCACTGAAGCTTTCTTT.

A few counts support this clonotype. This chain links TRBV4-2 with TRBJ2-1; D remains unclear. The V and J ends lost 0 bases and 8 bases respectively, with 5 bases between them. Looked up from germline, CDR1 is LGHNA and CDR2 is YNFKEQ. This CDR3 has 12 amino acids. The DNA for the CDR3 is TGTGCCAGCAGCCAAGATCTATATGAGCAGTTCTTC. It translates to CASSQDLYEQFF.

Here the CDR3 DNA reads TGTGCCAGCTCACCAAGGACGAGCTACGAGCAGTACTTC. Translated: CASSPRTSYEQYF. The chain recombines TRBV18 with TRBJ2-7; D is ambiguous. V gave up 2 bases and J gave up 3 bases, with 8 bases separating them. CDR1 KGHSH and CDR2 LQKENI come from the germline V gene. CDR3 length: 13 residues.